The T cell receptor beta chain described here comes from a study of cytomegalovirus exposure and HLA in healthy donors. Deletions cut 5 bases from V and 5 bases from J, with 7 bases between. The CDR3 is 12 amino acids. Germline-derived CDR1 and CDR2 are MNHEY and SMNVEV (reference sequence). As concerns this clone: Its antigen is undetermined.

The PCR ran on 60 Vbeta and 13 Jbeta primers. Only in-frame clones appear in the TCRdb table, and some are missing; sequencing was by immunoSEQ multiplex PCR. Among 50,000 to 65,000 clones listed, approximately 86% were seen once. Whole-study results and caveats: Presence/absence analyses assumed roughly uniform sequencing depth across donors, which may not hold. An ancestry cluster, one associated with Asian ancestry, reportedly showed fewer N-insertions than the approximately 670-donor mean in a later analysis.

This receptor was obtained from a woman aged 18-29 years in good health and CMV-seronegative. The rearrangement joins TRBV27 to TRBJ2-1; a possible D gene is TRBD1 (5 bases). The sequencing input was PBMCs. The CDR3 sequence is CASSDSNNEQFF. The CDR3, as DNA: TGTGCCAGCAGTGACAGCAACAATGAGCAGTTCTTC.